The present T cell receptor (beta chain) was sequenced within a study of blood T cell repertoires in COVID-19. Study summary: PBMCs, B-cell-depleted T cells, or T cells were the source of the cDNA or gDNA that made up the material.

The table came from immunoSEQ multiplex PCR; TCRdb's copy has only in-frame clones and leaves some out. This sample carries tens of thousands of clones, approximately 79% of them seen once, and the ten largest clones take approximately 3.4%. Between the trimmed V and J ends, which lost 4 bases and 1 base, there was a span of 13 bases. Germline V lookup: CDR1 GTSNPN, CDR2 SVGIG (reference sequence). The CDR3 runs 14 residues. V and J are TRBV30 and TRBJ1-1; D gene unclear. Sequencing was done on a sample of peripheral blood. This sequence originates from a man in his 60s with acute or convalescent COVID-19. The CDR3 DNA sequence: TGTGCCTGGATCTATAAGTCGGGGAACACTGAAGCTTTCTTT. The encoded protein is CAWIYKSGNTEAFF.